This T cell receptor beta chain was recorded in a study of type 1 regulatory T cells. Study-level information: An in vitro protocol generated T-allo10, a Tr1-enriched, alloantigen-specific CD4 T cell product.

A single record per CDR3 protein comes from TCRdb applying MiXCR to the reads. This sample has about 18,000 distinct CDR3 sequences, with around 9.6% found just once. This receptor was identified in a human donor in good health. Sequenced sample: CD4+ T cells, either the whole sample or a sorted fraction (not recorded which).

CDR3: CASSIFSTNEKLFF. The CDR3 DNA reads as TGTGCCAGTAGTATCTTTTCAACTAATGAAAAACTGTTTTTT. V usage is TRBV19 and J usage is TRBJ1-4; D unresolved. With 3 bases removed from V and 0 bases from J, the gap between germline ends came to 5 bases. Germline CDR1 and CDR2: LNHDA and SQIVND (reference sequence). There are 14 residues in the CDR3.